These 8 T cell receptor beta chains originate from one sample sequenced in a study of T-cell memory formation after mild COVID-19. One entry per CDR3 protein results from TCRdb running MiXCR on the 5' RACE reads. The sample carries a few hundred thousand distinct CDR3 sequences, roughly an eighth recorded once. Specimen: PBMCs or a T cell subset sorted from them (not recorded which). These receptors all come from a man aged 18 to 35 who had mild COVID-19 (a few samples of this study predate the infection). Cell type and time point are not known.

The chain has TRBV6-5 and TRBJ1-5; the D is unclear. The CDR3 contains 15 residues. V was shortened by 0 bases and J by 6 bases, with 12 bases between the two germline ends. The germline gives CDR1 MNHEY, CDR2 SVGAGI. CDR3 nucleotide sequence: TGTGCCAGCAGTTACTCGAGGTCCGGAGCTCAGCCCCAGCATTTT. Translation gives CASSYSRSGAQPQHF.

V and J are TRBV5-1 and TRBJ2-7; TRBD1 matches 9 bases. Losses at the gene ends were 0 bases for V and 4 bases for J; bases not matched to a gene: 5. The V gene's germline CDR1 is SGHRS and CDR2 YFSETQ. The CDR3 extends over 15 amino acids. CDR3 protein: CASSLEGQGVYEQYF. The CDR3 region has the DNA TGCGCCAGCAGCTTGGAGGGACAGGGCGTGTACGAGCAGTACTTC.

The rearrangement uses TRBV7-2 and TRBJ2-1; weak D call: TRBD2 (6 bases). There are 15 residues in the CDR3. Germline V gives CDR1 SGHTA, CDR2 FQGNSA. V was clipped by 1 base and J by 7 bases, with 14 bases between them. CDR3 bases: TGTGCCAGCAGCTTAGGAAGGGCGGGGAGAAATGAGCAGTTCTTC. Amino acids: CASSLGRAGRNEQFF.

This clonotype was observed a few times. This chain joins TRBV5-1 and TRBJ2-4, with D possibly being TRBD1 (5 bases). Trimming removed 4 bases from V and 0 bases from J, with 11 bases in between. Germline V lookup: CDR1 SGHRS, CDR2 YFSETQ. The CDR3 spans 15 residues. This CDR3 is CASSQPGSAKNIQYF. CDR3 sequence (DNA): TGCGCCAGCAGCCAACCAGGGTCAGCCAAAAACATTCAGTACTTC.

In this sample, this clonotype turned up a few times. The chain is built from TRBV24-1 and TRBJ2-3; no reliable D call. With 4 bases removed from V and 0 bases from J, the gap between germline ends came to 10 bases. The CDR3 extends over 15 amino acids. Germline V lookup: CDR1 KGHDR, CDR2 SFDVKD. CDR3 amino acids: CATSDNGRSTDTQYF. The CDR3 nucleotides read TGTGCCACCAGTGACAACGGACGGAGCACAGATACGCAGTATTTT.

This clonotype was picked up a small number of times. This sequence joins TRBV20-1 and TRBJ2-3, with D unclear. Germline assignment: CDR1 DFQATT and CDR2 SNEGSKA (reference sequence). The CDR3 loop spans 14 amino acids. V shed 3 bases and J shed 2 bases, with 12 bases lying between them. The CDR3 DNA follows: TGCAGTGCTAGGCAGACTGCTACCACAGATACGCAGTATTTT. Translated: CSARQTATTDTQYF.

At least ten counts were recorded for this clonotype. The chain recombines TRBV7-9 with TRBJ2-7; 9 nucleotides line up with TRBD1. CDR1 is SEHNR, CDR2 FQNEAQ, per germline (reference sequence). The ends lost 6 bases at V and 6 bases at J; junction bases unmatched: 12. This CDR3 is built from 15 residues. The CDR3 region has the DNA TGTGCCAGCAGTTACCAGCCGGGACAGGGCTCCGAGCAGTACTTC. Translation: CASSYQPGQGSEQYF.

The sample holds many counts of this clonotype. The chain uses TRBV20-1 and TRBJ2-3, with D possibly being TRBD2 (7 bases). Trimming pared 6 bases from V and 2 bases from J, leaving 12 bases between. The CDR3 sequence is 13 residues long. The germline V gene encodes CDR1 DFQATT and CDR2 SNEGSKA (reference sequence). The CDR3 region has the DNA TGCAGTGCAATCGGGGGGCCCACAGATACGCAGTATTTT. Protein: CSAIGGPTDTQYF.